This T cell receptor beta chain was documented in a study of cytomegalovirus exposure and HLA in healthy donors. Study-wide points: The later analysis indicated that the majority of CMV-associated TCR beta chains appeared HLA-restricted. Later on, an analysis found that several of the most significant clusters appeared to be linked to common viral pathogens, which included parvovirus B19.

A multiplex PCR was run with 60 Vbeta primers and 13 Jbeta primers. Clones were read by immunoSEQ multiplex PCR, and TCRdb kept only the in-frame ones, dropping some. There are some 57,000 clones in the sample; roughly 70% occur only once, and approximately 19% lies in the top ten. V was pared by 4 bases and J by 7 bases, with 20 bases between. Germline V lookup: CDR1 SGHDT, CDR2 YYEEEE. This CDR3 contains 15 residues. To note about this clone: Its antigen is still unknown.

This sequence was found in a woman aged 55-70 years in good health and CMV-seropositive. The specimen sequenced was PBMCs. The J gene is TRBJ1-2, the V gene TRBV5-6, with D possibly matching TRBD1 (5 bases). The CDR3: CASSLTRGRDSGYTF. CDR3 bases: TGTGCCAGCAGCCTCACCCGGGGGAGGGATAGTGGCTACACCTTC.